Many counts were recorded for the clone carrying this T cell receptor beta chain. Antigen specificity is unknown. This entry is derived from a study of identical twins. CDR3 length equals 15 residues. Germline values: CDR1 SGHTA, CDR2 FQGTGA. V was pared by 2 bases and J by 2 bases, with 11 bases between. Template switching created a universal primer site, and the cDNA included unique molecular identifiers. MiXCR, run by TCRdb on the 5' RACE reads, gives a single entry per CDR3 protein. The sample contains more than 650,000 distinct CDR3 sequences, less than 7% of which appear only once. Study findings and constraints: In zero-insertion analyses, partial confounding could arise from invariant MAIT and iNKT cells. Conclusions relied on cross-sectional statistical analysis, not following the same donors.

Every donor was a healthy Caucasian. Sequencing was carried out using naive T cells sorted from blood. This sequence originates from a man aged 18-30 years in good health. The chain has TRBV7-3 and TRBJ2-3, with D perhaps matching TRBD1 or TRBD2 (5 bases each). CDR3 loop: CASSLEGPPTDTQYF. The DNA of the CDR3 is TGTGCCAGCAGCTTAGAGGGACCACCCACAGATACGCAGTATTTT.